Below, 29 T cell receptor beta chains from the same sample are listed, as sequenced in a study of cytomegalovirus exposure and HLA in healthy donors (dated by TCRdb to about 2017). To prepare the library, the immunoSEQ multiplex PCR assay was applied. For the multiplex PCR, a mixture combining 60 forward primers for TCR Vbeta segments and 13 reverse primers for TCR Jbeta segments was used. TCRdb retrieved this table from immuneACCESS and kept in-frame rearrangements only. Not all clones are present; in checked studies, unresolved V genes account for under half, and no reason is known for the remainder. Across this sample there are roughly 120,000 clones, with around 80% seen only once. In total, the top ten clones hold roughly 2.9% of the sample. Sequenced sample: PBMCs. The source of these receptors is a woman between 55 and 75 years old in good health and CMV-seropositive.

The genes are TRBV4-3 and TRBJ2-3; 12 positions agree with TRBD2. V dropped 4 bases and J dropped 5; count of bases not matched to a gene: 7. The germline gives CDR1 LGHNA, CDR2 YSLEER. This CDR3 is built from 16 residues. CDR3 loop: CASSRATSGSVDTQYF. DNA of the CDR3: TGCGCCAGCAGCCGCGCGACTAGCGGGAGTGTAGATACGCAGTATTTT.

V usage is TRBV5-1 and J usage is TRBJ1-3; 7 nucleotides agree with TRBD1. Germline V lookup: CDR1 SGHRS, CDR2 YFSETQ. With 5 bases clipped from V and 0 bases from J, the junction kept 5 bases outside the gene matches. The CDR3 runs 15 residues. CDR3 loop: CASRRTGDSGNTIYF. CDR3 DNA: TGCGCCAGCAGGCGGACAGGCGACTCTGGAAACACCATATATTTT.

The CDR3 here is CASSNVGTGNYGYTF. The CDR3 DNA reads TGTGCCAGTAGTAATGTCGGGACAGGCAACTATGGCTACACCTTC. The chain joins TRBV19 to TRBJ1-2; 8 nucleotides line up with TRBD1. With V trimmed by 4 bases and J by 2 bases, 6 bases remained unmatched. Germline-derived CDR1 and CDR2 are LNHDA and SQIVND (reference sequence). The CDR3 is 15 amino acids.

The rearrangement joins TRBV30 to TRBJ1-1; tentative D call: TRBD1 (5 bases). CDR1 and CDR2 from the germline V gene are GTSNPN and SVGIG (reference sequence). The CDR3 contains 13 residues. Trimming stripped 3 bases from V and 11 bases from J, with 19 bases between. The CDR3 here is CAWSLAGRFGAFF. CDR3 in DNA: TGTGCCTGGAGCCTGGCAGGGCGGTTTGGGGCTTTCTTT.

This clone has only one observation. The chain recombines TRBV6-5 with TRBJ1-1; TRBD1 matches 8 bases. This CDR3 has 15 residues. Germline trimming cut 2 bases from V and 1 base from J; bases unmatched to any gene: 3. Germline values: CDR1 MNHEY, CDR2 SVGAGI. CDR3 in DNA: TGTGCCAGCAGTTACGCAGGGGGCCCGAACACTGAAGCTTTCTTT. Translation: CASSYAGGPNTEAFF.

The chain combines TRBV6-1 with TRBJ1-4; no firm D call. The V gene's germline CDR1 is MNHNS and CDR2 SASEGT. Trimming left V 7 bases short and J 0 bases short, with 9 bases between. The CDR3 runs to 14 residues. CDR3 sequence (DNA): TGTGCCAGCACGGCGGGGACAACTAATGAAAAACTGTTTTTT. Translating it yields CASTAGTTNEKLFF.

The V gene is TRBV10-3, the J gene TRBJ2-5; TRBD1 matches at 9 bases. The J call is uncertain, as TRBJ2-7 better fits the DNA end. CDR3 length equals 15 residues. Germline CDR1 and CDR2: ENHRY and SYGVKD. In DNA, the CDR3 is TGTGCCATCACCTCAGGGACAGGGAGCTCCTACGAGCAGTACTTC. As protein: CAITSGTGSSYEQYF.

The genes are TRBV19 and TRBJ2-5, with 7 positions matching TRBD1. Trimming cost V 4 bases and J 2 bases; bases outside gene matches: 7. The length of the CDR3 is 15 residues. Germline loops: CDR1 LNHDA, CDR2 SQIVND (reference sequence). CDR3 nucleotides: TGTGCCAGTAGTAGTATGGGACAGACTCAAGAGACCCAGTACTTC. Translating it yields CASSSMGQTQETQYF.

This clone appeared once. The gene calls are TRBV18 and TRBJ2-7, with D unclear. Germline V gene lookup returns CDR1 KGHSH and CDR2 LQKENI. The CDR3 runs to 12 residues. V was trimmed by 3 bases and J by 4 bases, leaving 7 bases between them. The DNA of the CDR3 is TGTGCCAGCTCACCCCAGACTTACGAGCAGTACTTC. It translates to CASSPQTYEQYF.

In DNA form, the CDR3 reads TGTGCCAGCAAAAGTACAGGGGAAAGTGGCTACACCTTC. Translation: CASKSTGESGYTF. The genes are TRBV9 and TRBJ1-2; 7 bases line up with TRBD1. This CDR3 is 13 amino acids long. The ends lost 6 bases at V and 7 bases at J; junction bases unmatched: 9. Germline CDR1 SGDLS, CDR2 YYNGEE.

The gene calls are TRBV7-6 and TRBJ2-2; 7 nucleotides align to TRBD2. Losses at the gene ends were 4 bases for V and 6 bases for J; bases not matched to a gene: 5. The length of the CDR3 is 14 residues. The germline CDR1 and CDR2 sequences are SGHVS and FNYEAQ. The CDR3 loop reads CASSSDSGPGELFF. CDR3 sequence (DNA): TGTGCCAGCAGCTCCGATAGCGGGCCCGGGGAGCTGTTTTTT.

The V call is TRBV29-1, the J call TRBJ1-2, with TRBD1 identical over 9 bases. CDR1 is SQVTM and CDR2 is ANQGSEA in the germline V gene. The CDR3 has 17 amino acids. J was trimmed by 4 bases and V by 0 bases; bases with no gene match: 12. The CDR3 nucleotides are TGCAGCGTTGAAGATCTTAGGGGACAGGGATCTTTCTATGGCTACACCTTC. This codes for CSVEDLRGQGSFYGYTF.

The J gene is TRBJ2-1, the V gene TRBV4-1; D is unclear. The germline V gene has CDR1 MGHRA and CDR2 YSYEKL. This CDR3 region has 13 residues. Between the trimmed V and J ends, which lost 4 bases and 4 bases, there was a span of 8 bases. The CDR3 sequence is CASSPVFYNEQFF. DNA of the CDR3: TGCGCCAGCAGCCCAGTGTTTTACAATGAGCAGTTCTTC.

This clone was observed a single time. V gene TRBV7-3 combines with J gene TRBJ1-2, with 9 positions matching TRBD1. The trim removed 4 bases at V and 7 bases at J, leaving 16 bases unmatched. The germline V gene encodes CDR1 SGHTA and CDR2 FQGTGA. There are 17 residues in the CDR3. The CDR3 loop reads CASSSYIPRTGEGGYTF. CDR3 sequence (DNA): TGTGCCAGCAGCTCTTATATCCCCCGGACAGGGGAGGGTGGCTACACCTTC.

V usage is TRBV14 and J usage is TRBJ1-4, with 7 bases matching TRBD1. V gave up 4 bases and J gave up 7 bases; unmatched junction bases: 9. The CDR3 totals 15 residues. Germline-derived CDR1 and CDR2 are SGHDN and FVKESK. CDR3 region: CASSRRGTESEKLFF. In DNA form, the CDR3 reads TGTGCCAGCAGCCGAAGAGGGACAGAGTCTGAAAAACTGTTTTTT.

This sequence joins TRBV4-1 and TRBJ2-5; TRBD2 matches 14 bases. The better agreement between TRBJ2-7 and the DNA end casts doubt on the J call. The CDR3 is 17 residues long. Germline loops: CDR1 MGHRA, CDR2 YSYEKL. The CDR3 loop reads CASSQEGLAGASYEQYF. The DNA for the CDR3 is TGCGCCAGCAGCCAAGAGGGACTAGCGGGAGCCTCCTACGAGCAGTACTTC.

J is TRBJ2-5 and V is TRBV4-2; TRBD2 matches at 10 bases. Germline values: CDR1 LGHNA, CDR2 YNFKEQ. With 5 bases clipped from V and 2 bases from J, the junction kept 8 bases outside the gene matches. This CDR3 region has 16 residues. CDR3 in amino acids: CASSSEAGGMQETQYF. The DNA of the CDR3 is TGTGCCAGCAGCTCAGAAGCGGGAGGGATGCAAGAGACCCAGTACTTC.

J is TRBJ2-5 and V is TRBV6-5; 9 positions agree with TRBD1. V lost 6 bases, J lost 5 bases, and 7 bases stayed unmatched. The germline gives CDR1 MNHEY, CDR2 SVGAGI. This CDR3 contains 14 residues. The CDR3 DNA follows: TGTGCCAGCAGCGGGACAGGGACAGGGGAGACCCAGTACTTC. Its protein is CASSGTGTGETQYF.

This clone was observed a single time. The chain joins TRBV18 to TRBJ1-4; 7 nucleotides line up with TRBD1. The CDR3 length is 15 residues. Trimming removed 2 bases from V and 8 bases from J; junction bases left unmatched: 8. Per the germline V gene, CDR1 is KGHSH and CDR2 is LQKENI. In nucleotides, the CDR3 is TGTGCCAGCTCACCAGTACAGGGGTCGTTCGAAAAACTGTTTTTT. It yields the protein CASSPVQGSFEKLFF.

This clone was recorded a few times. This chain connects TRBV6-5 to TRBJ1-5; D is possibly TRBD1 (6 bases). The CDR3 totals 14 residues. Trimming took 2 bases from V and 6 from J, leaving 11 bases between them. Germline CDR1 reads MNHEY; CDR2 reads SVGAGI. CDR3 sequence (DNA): TGTGCCAGCAGTTACATGGGGGCTGGTCAGCCCCAGCATTTT. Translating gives CASSYMGAGQPQHF.

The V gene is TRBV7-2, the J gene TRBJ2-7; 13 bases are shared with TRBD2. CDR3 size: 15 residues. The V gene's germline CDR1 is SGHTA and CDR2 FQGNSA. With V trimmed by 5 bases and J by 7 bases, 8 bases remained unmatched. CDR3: CASSRGLAGVNEQYF. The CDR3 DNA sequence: TGTGCCAGCAGCCGTGGACTAGCGGGAGTGAATGAGCAGTACTTC.

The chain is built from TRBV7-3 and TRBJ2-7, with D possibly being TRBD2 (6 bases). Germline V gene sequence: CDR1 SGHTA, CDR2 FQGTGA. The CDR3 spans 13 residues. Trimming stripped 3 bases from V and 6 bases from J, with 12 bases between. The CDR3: CASSFGTSGEQYF. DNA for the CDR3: TGTGCCAGCAGCTTCGGGACTTCGGGCGAGCAGTACTTC.

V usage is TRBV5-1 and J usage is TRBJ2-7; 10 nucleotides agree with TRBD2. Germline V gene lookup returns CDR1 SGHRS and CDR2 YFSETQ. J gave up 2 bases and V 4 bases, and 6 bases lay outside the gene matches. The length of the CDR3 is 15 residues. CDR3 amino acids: CASSILAGATYEQYF. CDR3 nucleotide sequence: TGCGCCAGCAGCATCCTAGCGGGAGCTACCTACGAGCAGTACTTC.

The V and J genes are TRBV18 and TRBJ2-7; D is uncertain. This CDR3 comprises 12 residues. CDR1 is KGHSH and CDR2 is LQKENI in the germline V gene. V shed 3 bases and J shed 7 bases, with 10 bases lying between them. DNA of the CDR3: TGTGCCAGCTCACCGTTCAACGAGGAGCAGTACTTC. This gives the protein CASSPFNEEQYF.

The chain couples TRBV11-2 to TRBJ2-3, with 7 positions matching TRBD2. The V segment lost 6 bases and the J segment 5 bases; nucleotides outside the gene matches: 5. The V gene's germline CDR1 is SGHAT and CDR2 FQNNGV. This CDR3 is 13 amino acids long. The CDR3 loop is CASRKAGLDTQYF. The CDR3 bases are TGTGCCAGCAGGAAAGCGGGATTAGATACGCAGTATTTT.

CDR3 in DNA: TGTGCCAGCAGCGTAAGCTGGGGACAGGGAAACTATGGCTACACCTTC. Its protein is CASSVSWGQGNYGYTF. V gene TRBV9 combines with J gene TRBJ1-2, with 9 bases matching TRBD1. V lost 1 base to trimming and J lost 2 bases; unmatched junction nucleotides: 6. This CDR3 comprises 16 residues. CDR1 is SGDLS and CDR2 is YYNGEE in the germline V gene.

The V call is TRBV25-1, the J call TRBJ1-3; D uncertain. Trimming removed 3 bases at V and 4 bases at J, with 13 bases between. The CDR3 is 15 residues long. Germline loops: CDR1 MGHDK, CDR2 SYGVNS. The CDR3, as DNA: TGTGCCAGCAGTGATAGCCCATCTCGCGGAAACACCATATATTTT. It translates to CASSDSPSRGNTIYF.

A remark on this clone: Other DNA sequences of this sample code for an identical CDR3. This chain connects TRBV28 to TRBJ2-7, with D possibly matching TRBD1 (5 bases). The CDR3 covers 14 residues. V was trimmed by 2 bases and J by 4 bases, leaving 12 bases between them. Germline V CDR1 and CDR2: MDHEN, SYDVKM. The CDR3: CASSLGVKGYEQYF. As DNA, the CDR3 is TGTGCCAGCAGTTTAGGGGTGAAGGGGTACGAGCAGTACTTC.

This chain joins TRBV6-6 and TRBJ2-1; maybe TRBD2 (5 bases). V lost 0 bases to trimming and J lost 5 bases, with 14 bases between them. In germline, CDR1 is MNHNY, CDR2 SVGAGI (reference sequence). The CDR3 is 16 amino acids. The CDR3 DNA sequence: TGTGCCAGCAGTTACTCGGGAACACTCGGGAACAATGAGCAGTTCTTC. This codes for CASSYSGTLGNNEQFF.